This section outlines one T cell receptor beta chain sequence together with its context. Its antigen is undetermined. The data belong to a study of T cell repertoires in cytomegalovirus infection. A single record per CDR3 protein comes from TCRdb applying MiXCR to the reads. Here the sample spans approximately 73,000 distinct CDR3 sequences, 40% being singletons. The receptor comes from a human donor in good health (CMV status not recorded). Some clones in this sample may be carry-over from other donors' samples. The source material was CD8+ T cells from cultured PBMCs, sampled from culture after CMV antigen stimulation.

CDR3 amino acids: CASSDIAGGHNEQFF. In nucleotides, the CDR3 is TGTGCCAGCAGCGATATAGCGGGGGGGCACAATGAGCAGTTCTTC. The rearrangement joins TRBV5-4 to TRBJ2-1, with 11 bases lining up with TRBD2. With V trimmed by 4 bases and J by 5 bases, 5 bases remained unmatched. The V gene's germline CDR1 is SGHNT and CDR2 YYREEE (reference sequence). This CDR3 is built from 15 residues.